The clone carrying this T cell receptor beta chain was counted a few times. What it recognizes is unknown. The record originates from a study of cytomegalovirus exposure and HLA in healthy donors. Study-wide results and limits: A later analysis found TCR association rates differed by HLA locus, highest for DRB1 and lowest for HLA-C. The study dropped some indistinguishable V segments, TRBV6-2 and TRBV6-3 among them. In a later analysis, HLA-associated TCR beta chains were more clonally expanded than equally common others.

Per the germline V gene, CDR1 is SEHNR and CDR2 is FQNEAQ (reference sequence). CDR3 length: 13 residues. V was pared by 2 bases and J by 2 bases, with 6 bases between. With 60 Vbeta and 13 Jbeta primers, the PCR was carried out. Method: immunoSEQ multiplex PCR; TCRdb's copy keeps in-frame clones and lacks some. The table includes over 150,000 clones, 70% to 85% detected once. The V call is TRBV7-9, the J call TRBJ1-2; D is perhaps TRBD1 (5 bases). Input material: PBMCs. This receptor was taken from a boy aged 2 to 10 in good health and CMV-seronegative. CDR3 nucleotides: TGTGCCAGCAGCTTAAACAGGAACTATGGCTACACCTTC. Amino acid sequence: CASSLNRNYGYTF.